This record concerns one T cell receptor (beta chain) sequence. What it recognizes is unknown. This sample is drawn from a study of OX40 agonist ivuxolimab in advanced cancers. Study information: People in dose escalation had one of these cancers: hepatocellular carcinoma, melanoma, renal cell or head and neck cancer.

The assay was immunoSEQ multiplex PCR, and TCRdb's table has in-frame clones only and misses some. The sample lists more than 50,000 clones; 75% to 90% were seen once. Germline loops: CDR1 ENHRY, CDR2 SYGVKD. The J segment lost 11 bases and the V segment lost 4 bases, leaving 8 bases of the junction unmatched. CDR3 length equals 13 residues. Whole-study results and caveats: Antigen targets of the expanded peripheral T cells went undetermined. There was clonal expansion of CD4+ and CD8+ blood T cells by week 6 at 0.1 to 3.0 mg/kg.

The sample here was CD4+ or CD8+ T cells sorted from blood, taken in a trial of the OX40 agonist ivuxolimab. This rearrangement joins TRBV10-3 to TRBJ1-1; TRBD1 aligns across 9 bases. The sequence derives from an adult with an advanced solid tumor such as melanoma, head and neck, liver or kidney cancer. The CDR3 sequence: CAISADRGRGAFF. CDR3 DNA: TGTGCCATCAGTGCGGACAGGGGACGGGGGGCTTTCTTT.